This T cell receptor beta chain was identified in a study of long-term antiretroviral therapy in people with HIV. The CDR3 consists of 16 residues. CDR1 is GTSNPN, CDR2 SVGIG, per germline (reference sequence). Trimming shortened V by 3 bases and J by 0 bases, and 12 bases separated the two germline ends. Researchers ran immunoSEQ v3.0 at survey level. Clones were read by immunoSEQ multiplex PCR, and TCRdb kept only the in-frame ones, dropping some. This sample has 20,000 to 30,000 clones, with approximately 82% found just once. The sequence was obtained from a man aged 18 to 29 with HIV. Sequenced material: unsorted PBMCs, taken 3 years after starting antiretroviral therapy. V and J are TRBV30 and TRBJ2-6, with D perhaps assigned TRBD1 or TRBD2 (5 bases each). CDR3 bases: TGTGCCTGGAGCGGGACGGTGTACTCTGGGGCCAACGTCCTGACTTTC. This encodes CAWSGTVYSGANVLTF.